This T cell receptor beta chain is from a study of blood T cell repertoires in COVID-19. For the study at large: Samples of COVID-19 (acute and convalescent) were obtained from the United States, Italy and Spain. The cDNA or gDNA used as material had been derived from T cells, B-cell-depleted T cells, or PBMCs.

Here immunoSEQ multiplex PCR was the method, and the copy in TCRdb shows in-frame clones only, minus some. The table has roughly 25,000 clones, 80% to 90% seen once; the top ten hold more than 7.5%. V was pared by 4 bases and J by 1 base, with 6 bases between. Looked up from germline, CDR1 is SGHRS and CDR2 is YFSETQ. The CDR3 runs 12 residues. Sample: peripheral blood. The source is an older man with acute or convalescent COVID-19. V and J are TRBV5-1 and TRBJ2-7; no clear D gene. DNA for the CDR3: TGCGCCAGCAGCCGCGATTCCTACGAGCAGTACTTC. Translated: CASSRDSYEQYF.